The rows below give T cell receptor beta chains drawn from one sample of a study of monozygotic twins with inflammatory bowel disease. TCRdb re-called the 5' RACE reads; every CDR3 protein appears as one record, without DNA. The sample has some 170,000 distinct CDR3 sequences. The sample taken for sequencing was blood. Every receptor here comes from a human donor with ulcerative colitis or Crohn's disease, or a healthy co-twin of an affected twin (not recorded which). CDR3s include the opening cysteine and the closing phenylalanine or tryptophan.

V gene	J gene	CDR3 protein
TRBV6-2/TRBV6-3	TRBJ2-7	CASSLRNEQYF
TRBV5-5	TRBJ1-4	CASSLGPTNEKLFF
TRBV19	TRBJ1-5	CASSLQGPSNQPQHF
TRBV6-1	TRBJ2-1	CASSEGRTGSYNEQFF
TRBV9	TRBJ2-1	CASSVLGGGVLAHNEQFF
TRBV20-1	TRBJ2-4	CSASFRKNIQYF
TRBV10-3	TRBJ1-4	CAISVGQGLVGEKLFF
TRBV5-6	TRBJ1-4	CASSSSGQGWGNEKLFF
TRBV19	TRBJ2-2	CASSPSVNTGELFF
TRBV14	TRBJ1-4	CASSQEGGEKLFF
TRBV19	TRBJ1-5	CASTSPGTGGTRPQHF
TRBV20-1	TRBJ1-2	CSASSLNDVNYGYTF
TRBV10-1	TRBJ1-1	CASSDSGPLNTEAFF
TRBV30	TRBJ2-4	CAWSVVQGQGMQYF
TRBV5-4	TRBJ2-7	CASSPSSTAKVEQYF
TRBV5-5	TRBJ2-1	CASSFWRQVGIYNEQFF
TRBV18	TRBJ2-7	CASSPEAEPHYEQYF
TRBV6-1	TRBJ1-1	CASSGQGDTEAFF
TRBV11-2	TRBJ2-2	CASSLEWGTGELVF
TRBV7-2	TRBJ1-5	CASSLREGLNQPQHF
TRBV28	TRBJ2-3	CASSPISPADTQYF
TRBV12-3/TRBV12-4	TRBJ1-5	CASSWDKGFNQPQHF
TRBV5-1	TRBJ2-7	CASAVGGFDEQYF
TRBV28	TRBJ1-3	CASFGYAHSGNTIYF
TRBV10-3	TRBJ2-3	CATKGDHTQYF
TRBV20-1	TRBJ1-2	CSATRQVVGYGYTF
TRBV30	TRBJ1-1	CAWSPARTNTEAFF
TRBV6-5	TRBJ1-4	CASSFSGQANEKLFF
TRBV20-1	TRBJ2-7	CSASPGGTYEQYF
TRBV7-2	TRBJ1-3	CASKNRGGNTIYF
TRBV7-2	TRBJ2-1	CASSLATAYNEQFF
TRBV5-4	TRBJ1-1	CASSGGTEGRWNTEAFF
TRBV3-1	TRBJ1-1	CASSQIEGNTEAFF
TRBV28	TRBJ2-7	CASRTVVLGAYEQYF
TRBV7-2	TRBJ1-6	CASSLGEANNSPLHF
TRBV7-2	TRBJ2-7	CASSLALAGAYEQYF
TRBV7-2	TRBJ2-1	CASSLNSGVSYNEQFF
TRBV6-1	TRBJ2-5	CASSALPGAETQYF
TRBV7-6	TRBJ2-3	CASRQASTDTQYF
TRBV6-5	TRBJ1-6	CASSYLMESSYNSPLHF
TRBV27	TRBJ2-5	CASRTGREGKTQYF
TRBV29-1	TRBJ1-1	CSGGGSDAAVMNTEAFF
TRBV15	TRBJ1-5	CATSRGTPLGQPQHF
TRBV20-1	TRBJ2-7	CSYAASRSWEQYF
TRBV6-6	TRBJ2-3	CASWTGGADTQYF